This T cell receptor (beta chain) was captured by sequencing in a study of persistence of HIV-infected CD4 T cells. Overall study context: Up to about 180 mL blood was drawn at multiple time points; a couple of donors had single-time leukapheresis.

The CDR3 loop spans 15 amino acids. The germline V gene encodes CDR1 MNHEY and CDR2 SVGAGI. Trimming pared 5 bases from V and 4 bases from J, leaving 15 bases between. Concerning this clone itself: Its antigen is unknown.

Overall study findings and caveats: Within sorted populations, more oligoclonal TCRs accompanied more oligoclonal proviruses. The rare CMV-responding cells with HIV-1 proviruses were not separately TCR-sequenced.

The immunoSEQ assay was version 4, run in survey mode. Each sample used up to 1 ug genomic DNA diluted to approximately 10 ng/uL. The method was immunoSEQ multiplex PCR; TCRdb's version includes in-frame clones alone and lacks a portion of them. The sample lists about 32,000 clones, 70% occurring once. Overlapping HIV-1 Gag 15-mer peptides at 0.95 to 1 ug per peptide per mL were used. CD4+ T cells upregulating both CD40 ligand and CD69 were sorted as responding cells. The receptor was derived from an adult man with HIV who was CMV-seropositive. J is TRBJ1-5 and V is TRBV6-5, with a possible D match to TRBD1 (5 bases). The specimen comprised CD4+ T cells sorted from PBMCs after approximately 19-hour stimulation, sampled from a patient who received antiretroviral therapy. The chain's CDR3 is CASSMWGISNQPQHF. For the CDR3, the DNA is TGTGCCAGCAGTATGTGGGGGATTAGTAATCAGCCCCAGCATTTT.